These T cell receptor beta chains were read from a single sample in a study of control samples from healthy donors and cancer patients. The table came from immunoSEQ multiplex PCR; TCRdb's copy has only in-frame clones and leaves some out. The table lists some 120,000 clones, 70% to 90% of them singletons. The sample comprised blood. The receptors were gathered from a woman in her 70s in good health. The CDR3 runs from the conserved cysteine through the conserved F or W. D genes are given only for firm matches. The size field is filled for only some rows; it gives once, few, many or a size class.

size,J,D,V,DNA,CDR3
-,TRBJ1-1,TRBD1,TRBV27,TGTGCCAGCAGTTGGGACAGGGGGCGCACTGAAGCTTTCTTT,CASSWDRGRTEAFF
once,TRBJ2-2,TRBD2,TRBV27,TGTGCCAGCAGTTCGGAGCGGGGGCTCCTAAAACACCGGGGAGCTGTTTTT,CASSSERGLLKHRGAVF
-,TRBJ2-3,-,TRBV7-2,TGTGCCAGCAGCCACTTAGTGGGACCTGGCACAGATACGCAGTATTTT,CASSHLVGPGTDTQYF
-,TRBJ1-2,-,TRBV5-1,TGCGCCAGCAGCTTGGACCAGGGCGGCTATGGCTACACCTTC,CASSLDQGGYGYTF
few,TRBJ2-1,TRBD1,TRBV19,TGTGCCAGTAGTATGTGGGAAGGGACAGGTGAGGATGAGCAGTTCTTC,CASSMWEGTGEDEQFF
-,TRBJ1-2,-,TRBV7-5,TGTGCCAGAAGCTACAACCCCTGTGGGACGGCGAACTATGGCTACACCTTC,CARSYNPCGTANYGYTF
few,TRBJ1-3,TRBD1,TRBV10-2,TGCGCCAGCAGTACCAGACAGGGGTCTGGAAACACCATATATTTT,CASSTRQGSGNTIYF
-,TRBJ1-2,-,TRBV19,TGTGCCAGTAGTATCCCCGGGCAGCCCTATGGCTACACCTTC,CASSIPGQPYGYTF
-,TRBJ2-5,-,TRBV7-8,TGTGCCAGCAGCCCGAGACAGTTCCAAGAGACCCAGTACTTC,CASSPRQFQETQYF
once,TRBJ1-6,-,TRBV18,TGTGCCAGCTCACCGAGGGGGAACAATTCACCCCTCCACTTT,CASSPRGNNSPLHF
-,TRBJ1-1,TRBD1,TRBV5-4,TGTGCCAGCAGCTTGGGAGTGACAGGGAGCACTGAAGCTTTCTTT,CASSLGVTGSTEAFF
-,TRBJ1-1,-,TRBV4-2,TGTGCCAGCAGCCATCCCGATAGGATGAACACTGAAGCTTTCTTT,CASSHPDRMNTEAFF
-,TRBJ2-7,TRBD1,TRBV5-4,TGTGCCAGCAGCTCAGAAGCCGGGACAGGAGGGTACGAGCAGTACTTC,CASSSEAGTGGYEQYF
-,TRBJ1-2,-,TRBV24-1,TGTGCCACCAGTGAACCTACACGGGAATATGGCTACACCTTC,CATSEPTREYGYTF
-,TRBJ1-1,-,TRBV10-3,TGTGCCATCAGTGACCAGGGAGTCACTGAAGCTTTCTTT,CAISDQGVTEAFF
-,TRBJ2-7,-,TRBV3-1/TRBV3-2,TGTGCCAGCAGCCAGAGCTCCTACGAGCAGTACTTC,CASSQSSYEQYF
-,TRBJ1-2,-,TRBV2,TGTGCCAGCAGTGAACTGGGGGGTAACTATGGCTACACCTTC,CASSELGGNYGYTF
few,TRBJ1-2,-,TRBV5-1,TGCGCCAGCAGCCGAGGGGGGAGCGATGGCTACACCTTC,CASSRGGSDGYTF
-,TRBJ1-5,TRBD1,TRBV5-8,TGTGCCAGCAGGGCGGACAGGGGGAAGCCCCAGCATTTT,CASRADRGKPQHF
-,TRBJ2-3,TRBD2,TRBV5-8,TGTGCCAGCACTAACCAGCGGGGGGTACGTACGCAGTATTTT,CASTNQRGVRTQYF
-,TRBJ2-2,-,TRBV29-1,TGCAGCGCCTCCGGGGGGCGAACCGGGGAGCTGTTTTTT,CSASGGRTGELFF
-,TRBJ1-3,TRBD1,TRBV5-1,TGCGCCAGCAGCCCAGGACAGGGTGGTTCTGGAAACACCATATATTTT,CASSPGQGGSGNTIYF
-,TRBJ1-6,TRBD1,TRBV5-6,TGTGCCAGCAGCCCGGTCAGGGGGAGTTCACCCCTCCACTTT,CASSPVRGSSPLHF
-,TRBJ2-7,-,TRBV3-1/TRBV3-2,TGTGCCAGCAGCCAGGGGCCCCGGCAGTACTTC,CASSQGPRQYF
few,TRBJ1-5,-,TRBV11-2,TGTGCCAGCAGCCAGGACGTGAATCAGCCCCAGCATTTT,CASSQDVNQPQHF
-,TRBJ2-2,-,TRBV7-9,TGTGCCAGCAGCTTCGGGGGATTGAACACCGGGGAGCTGTTTTTT,CASSFGGLNTGELFF
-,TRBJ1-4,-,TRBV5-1,TGCGCCAGCAGCATGACCAACCCCTCAACTAATGAAAAACTGTTTTTT,CASSMTNPSTNEKLFF
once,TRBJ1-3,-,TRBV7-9,TGTGCCAGCAGCTTAGGTAGGGACGTTCACCCTGGAAACACCATATATTTT,CASSLGRDVHPGNTIYF
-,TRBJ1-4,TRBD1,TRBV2,TGTGCCAGCATTCGGGACAGGGGGTCGGGTAATGAAAAACTGTTTTTT,CASIRDRGSGNEKLFF
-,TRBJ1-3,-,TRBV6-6,TGTGCCAGCAGTTACCGAGCAAACTCTGGAAACACCATATATTTT,CASSYRANSGNTIYF
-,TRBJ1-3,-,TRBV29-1,TGCAGCGGCCGACGGGGAAACACCATATATTTT,CSGRRGNTIYF
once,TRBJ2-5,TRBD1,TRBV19,TGTGCCAGTAGTATACTAGGACAGGGGCAAGAGACCCAGTACTTC,CASSILGQGQETQYF
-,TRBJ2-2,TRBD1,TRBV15,TGTGCCACCAGCAGAAGGACAGGGTCCGGGGAGCTGTTTTTT,CATSRRTGSGELFF
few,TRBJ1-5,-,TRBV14,TGTGCCAGCAGCCATTACGGGACCCCTCTGCATTTT,CASSHYGTPLHF
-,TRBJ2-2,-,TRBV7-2,TGTGCCAGCAGCACGACAGTGCTAAACACCAGGGAGCTGTTTTTT,CASSTTVLNTRELFF
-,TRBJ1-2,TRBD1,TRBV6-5,TGTGCCAGCAGTTACGCAGGGGGCGATGGCTACACCTTC,CASSYAGGDGYTF
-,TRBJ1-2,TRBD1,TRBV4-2,TGTGCCAGCAGCCCAACGACAGGGGCTGGCGGCTACACCTTC,CASSPTTGAGGYTF
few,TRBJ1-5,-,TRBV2,TGTGCCAGCAAACCGATGGGGGGAGTTAGCAATCAGCCCCAGCATTTT,CASKPMGGVSNQPQHF
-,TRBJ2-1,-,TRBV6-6,TGTGCCAGCAGATGGGCGTACAATGAGCAGTTCTTC,CASRWAYNEQFF
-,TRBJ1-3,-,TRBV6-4,TGTGCCAGCAGTGAAGGAGGGCCTGGAAACACCATATATTTT,CASSEGGPGNTIYF
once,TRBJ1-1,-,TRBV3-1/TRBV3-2,TGTGCCAGCAGCCAAGATGTGTATGGGAACACTGAAGCTTTCTTT,CASSQDVYGNTEAFF
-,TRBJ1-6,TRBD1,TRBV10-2,TGCGCCAGCAGGCCCGGGACAGGGGACTCACCCCTCCACTTT,CASRPGTGDSPLHF
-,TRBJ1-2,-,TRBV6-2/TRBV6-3,TGTGCCAGCAGTTCGACAGCGAACTATGGCTACACCTTC,CASSSTANYGYTF
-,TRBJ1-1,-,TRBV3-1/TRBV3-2,TGTGCCAGCAGCCCCCGGTGGGCCTTTAACACTGAAGCTTTCTTT,CASSPRWAFNTEAFF
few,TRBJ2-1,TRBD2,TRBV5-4,TGTGCCAGCAGCTTGGCTAGCGGGGGGACTGGTGAGCAGTTCTTC,CASSLASGGTGEQFF
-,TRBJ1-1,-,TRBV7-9,TGTGCCAGCAGTTACTCGCGACAGACTGAAGCTTTCTTT,CASSYSRQTEAFF
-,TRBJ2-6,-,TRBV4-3,TGCGCCAGCAGCCAAGATAAGGTCTCCTCTGGGGCCAACGTCCTGACTTTC,CASSQDKVSSGANVLTF
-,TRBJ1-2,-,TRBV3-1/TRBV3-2,TGTGCCAGCAGCCCTCCCCGAGGGGCATATGGCTACACCTTC,CASSPPRGAYGYTF
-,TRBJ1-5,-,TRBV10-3,TGTGCCATCAGTGAGTCGATTGAACGGCCCCAGCATTTT,CAISESIERPQHF
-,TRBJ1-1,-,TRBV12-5,TGTGCTAGTGGTTTCTCAACTAGTGGGAACACTGAAGCTTTCTTT,CASGFSTSGNTEAFF
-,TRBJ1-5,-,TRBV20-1,TGCAGTGCTAGTGTGGGGACGGGAATCATAGGTCAGCCCCAGCATTTT,CSASVGTGIIGQPQHF
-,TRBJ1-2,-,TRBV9,TGTGCCAGCAGCGTAGAAGCCTATGCGGCAGGGAGGTCGGACTATGGCTACACCTTC,CASSVEAYAAGRSDYGYTF